Following are 20 T cell receptor beta chains from one sample sequenced in a study of blood T cell repertoires in COVID-19. Using immunoSEQ multiplex PCR, the repertoire was profiled, and TCRdb retains in-frame clones only, with some absent. The sample lists nearly 15,000 clones, 88% seen once, with roughly 10% in the top ten. Material: peripheral blood. The receptors stem from a human donor in a cohort sampled during active COVID-19.

The rearrangement joins TRBV15 to TRBJ1-3; no reliable D call. This CDR3 is 15 amino acids long. V lost 2 bases, J lost 10 bases, and 18 bases lay in between. The germline V gene has CDR1 LNHNV and CDR2 YYDKDF (reference sequence). The CDR3 sequence: CATSRTAGWRGTIYF. In DNA form, the CDR3 reads TGTGCCACCAGCAGAACGGCAGGTTGGAGAGGGACCATATATTTT.

This clone was detected only once. The chain carries TRBV12-3 or TRBV12-4 and TRBJ2-4; D is undetermined. The CDR3 extends over 11 amino acids. The ends were cut back, 3 bases at V and 9 bases at J, with 6 bases in the middle. CDR3: CASSFRSIQYF. Here the CDR3 DNA reads TGTGCCAGCAGTTTTAGGAGCATTCAGTACTTC.

This chain uses TRBV28 with TRBJ1-2; 7 positions agree with TRBD1. The length of the CDR3 is 12 residues. Germline loops: CDR1 MDHEN, CDR2 SYDVKM. With V trimmed by 10 bases and J by 5 bases, 7 bases remained unmatched. The CDR3 DNA reads as TGTGCCACCGGACGACAGGGTTATGGCTACACCTTC. Its protein is CATGRQGYGYTF.

The chain employs TRBV7-2 and TRBJ2-5; 11 positions agree with TRBD2. The CDR3 is made up of 15 amino acids. V was clipped by 2 bases and J by 4 bases; unmatched bases: 3. Germline loops: CDR1 SGHTA, CDR2 FQGNSA. CDR3 nucleotide sequence: TGTGCCAGCAGCTTATTCGGGACTAGCGGAGAGACCCAGTACTTC. It codes for CASSLFGTSGETQYF.

The genes are TRBV5-6 and TRBJ2-1; D not certain. The CDR3 sequence is 14 residues long. V lost 0 bases and J 4 bases, leaving 8 bases between the germline ends. Germline V gene sequence: CDR1 SGHDT, CDR2 YYEEEE. Written as DNA, the CDR3 is TGTGCCAGCAGCTTGGGTGTTACTTACAATGAGCAGTTCTTC. Protein sequence: CASSLGVTYNEQFF.

V gene TRBV20-1 combines with J gene TRBJ1-5, with a weak D call TRBD1 (6 bases). Germline-derived CDR1 and CDR2 are DFQATT and SNEGSKA (reference sequence). The V and J ends lost 3 bases and 4 bases respectively, with 13 bases between them. This CDR3 spans 14 amino acids. The chain's CDR3 is CSASSGASNQPQHF. The CDR3 DNA follows: TGCAGTGCTAGTTCAGGGGCCTCGAATCAGCCCCAGCATTTT.

This chain joins TRBV3-1 (or the pseudogene TRBV3-2) and TRBJ2-2; TRBD2 matches 13 bases. The V gene end was trimmed by 5 bases and the J gene end by 4 bases; junction bases not matched to a gene: 10. The CDR3 has 18 amino acids. CDR1 LGHDT and CDR2 YNNKEL come from the germline V gene (reference sequence). The CDR3 nucleotides read TGTGCCAGCAGCTCCCGGACTAGCGGGAGATGGAGCACCGGGGAGCTGTTTTTT. This sequence encodes CASSSRTSGRWSTGELFF.

V gene TRBV7-8 combines with J gene TRBJ2-5; 7 bases fit TRBD1. The V and J ends lost 1 base and 9 bases, in that order; junction bases with no gene match: 11. This CDR3 region has 15 residues. Germline V gives CDR1 SGHVS, CDR2 FQNEAQ. CDR3 in amino acids: CASSLGPQQGRAQYF. The DNA for the CDR3 is TGTGCCAGCAGCTTAGGCCCACAACAGGGGCGGGCCCAGTACTTC.

This chain links TRBV5-4 with TRBJ2-1; TRBD2 agrees at 8 bases. Germline CDR1 reads SGHNT; CDR2 reads YYREEE (reference sequence). Unmatched junction bases numbered 6, after V lost 1 base and J lost 3 bases. The CDR3 extends over 16 amino acids. For the CDR3, the DNA is TGTGCCAGCAGCTTGTCGGTTACTAGCGGCTACAATGAGCAGTTCTTC. Its protein product is CASSLSVTSGYNEQFF. The whole variable domain, remainder taken from reference TRBV5-4 and TRBJ2-1, is ETGVTQSPTHLIKTRGQQVTLRCSSQSGHNTVSWYQQALGQGPQFIFQYYREEENGRGNFPPRFSGLQFPNYSSELNVNALELDDSALYLCASSLSVTSGYNEQFFGPGTRLTVL.

This clone was counted once. The rearrangement uses TRBV7-9 and TRBJ2-2, with 9 bases aligning to TRBD2. Germline CDR1 SEHNR, CDR2 FQNEAQ (reference sequence). There are 13 residues in the CDR3. Trimming removed 5 bases from V and 9 bases from J; junction bases left unmatched: 4. CDR3 DNA: TGTGCCAGCAGCCGTAGCGGGAGCAGGGAGCTGTTTTTT. This codes for CASSRSGSRELFF.

By share, this clone ranks as large. The chain couples TRBV7-9 to TRBJ1-4, with D tentatively TRBD1 (5 bases). V was trimmed by 4 bases and J by 1 base, leaving 10 bases between them. Germline V lookup: CDR1 SEHNR, CDR2 FQNEAQ (reference sequence). The CDR3 length is 15 residues. CDR3 sequence reads: CASSSQTETNEKLFF. In nucleotides, the CDR3 is TGTGCCAGCAGCTCCCAGACAGAAACTAATGAAAAACTGTTTTTT.

The chain has TRBV7-9 and TRBJ2-3; 8 bases match TRBD2. J gave up 0 bases and V 4 bases, and 3 bases lay outside the gene matches. The CDR3 loop spans 15 amino acids. The V gene's germline CDR1 is SEHNR and CDR2 FQNEAQ (reference sequence). The CDR3 here is CASSSRLASTDTQYF. CDR3 sequence (DNA): TGTGCCAGCAGCTCCCGACTAGCGAGCACAGATACGCAGTATTTT.

The rearrangement uses TRBV3-1 (or the pseudogene TRBV3-2) and TRBJ2-3, with a weak D call TRBD2 (6 bases). The length of the CDR3 is 16 residues. Germline values: CDR1 LGHDT, CDR2 YNNKEL (reference sequence). With 1 base removed from V and 2 bases from J, the gap between germline ends came to 13 bases. The CDR3 bases are TGTGCCAGCAGCCAAGTAGGGGAGGTCCTCACAGATACGCAGTATTTT. It is translated as CASSQVGEVLTDTQYF.

The rearrangement uses TRBV6-5 and TRBJ1-3; the D is unclear. Trimming took off 6 bases at V and 0 bases at J, with 6 bases between the two ends. Germline CDR1 reads MNHEY; CDR2 reads SVGAGI. The CDR3 loop spans 13 amino acids. CDR3 sequence reads: CASSRSSGNTIYF. For the CDR3, the DNA is TGTGCCAGCAGCCGGAGCTCTGGAAACACCATATATTTT.

The chain carries TRBV12-1 and TRBJ2-7; the listed D gene, TRBD2, was not tested against the DNA. TRBV12-1 is designated a pseudogene. The CDR3 has 14 residues. CDR3 nucleotides: TGTGCCAGCAGGGGGGCTAGCGGGAGCTACGAGCAGTACTTC. Its translation: CASRGASGSYEQYF.

Regarding this clone: An end of the junction does not agree with germline; a read error may underlie this. The chain uses TRBV4-1 and TRBJ1-1, with a weak D call TRBD1 (5 bases). The CDR3 runs 15 residues. CDR1 MGHRA and CDR2 YSYEKL come from the germline V gene. The CDR3 region has the DNA TGCGCCAGCAGCCAAGATAGGGGCCCGAACGCTGAAGCTTTCTTT. Protein sequence: CASSQDRGPNAEAFF.

This clone was detected only once. The rearrangement joins TRBV27 to TRBJ1-2; 10 bases line up with TRBD1. Losses at the gene ends were 1 base for V and 4 bases for J; bases not matched to a gene: 15. Germline CDR1 reads MNHEY; CDR2 reads SMNVEV (reference sequence). The CDR3 loop spans 19 amino acids. Here the CDR3 reads CASSLLGSGTGVVSYGYTF. DNA of the CDR3: TGTGCCAGCAGTTTATTGGGTAGCGGGACAGGGGTTGTGAGCTATGGCTACACCTTC.

This chain connects TRBV6-5 to TRBJ2-5, with 8 positions matching TRBD2. CDR1 and CDR2 (germline): MNHEY, SVGAGI. Losses at the gene ends were 6 bases for V and 5 bases for J; bases not matched to a gene: 8. CDR3 length: 14 residues. CDR3 nucleotides: TGTGCCAGCAGCCGTCGAGGCGGGAGGGAGACCCAGTACTTC. This translates into CASSRRGGRETQYF.

The CDR3 here is CASSLGFYGNEQFF. CDR3 nucleotides: TGTGCCAGCAGCTTAGGTTTCTATGGTAATGAGCAGTTCTTC. The chain has TRBV7-9 and TRBJ2-1, with D hard to call. V lost 1 base, J lost 7 bases, and 11 bases lay in between. The CDR3 has 14 residues. The germline V gene has CDR1 SEHNR and CDR2 FQNEAQ (reference sequence). Looking up the rest from reference TRBV7-9 and TRBJ2-1 gives the full variable domain: DTGVSQNPRHKITKRGQNVTFRCDPISEHNRLYWYRQTLGQGPEFLTYFQNEAQLEKSRLLSDRFSAERPKGSFSTLEIQRTEQGDSAMYLCASSLGFYGNEQFFGPGTRLTVL.

The chain has TRBV5-1 and TRBJ1-3; tentatively, D is TRBD1 (6 bases). V lost 6 bases, J lost 2 bases, and 12 bases lay in between. Germline assignment: CDR1 SGHRS and CDR2 YFSETQ. The CDR3 has 14 residues. The CDR3 DNA is TGCGCCAGCAAACAGGGAGTTGCTGGAAACACCATATATTTT. Its protein is CASKQGVAGNTIYF.